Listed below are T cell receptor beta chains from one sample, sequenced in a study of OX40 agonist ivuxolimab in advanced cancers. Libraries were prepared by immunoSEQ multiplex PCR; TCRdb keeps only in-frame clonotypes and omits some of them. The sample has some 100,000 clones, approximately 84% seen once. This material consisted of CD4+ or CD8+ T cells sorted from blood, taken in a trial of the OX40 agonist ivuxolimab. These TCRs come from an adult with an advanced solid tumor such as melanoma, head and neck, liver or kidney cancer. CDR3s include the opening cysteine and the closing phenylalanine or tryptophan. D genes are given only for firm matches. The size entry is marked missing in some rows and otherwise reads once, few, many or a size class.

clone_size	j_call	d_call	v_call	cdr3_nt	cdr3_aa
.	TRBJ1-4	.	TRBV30	TGTGCCATTGACAAGTTTGATGAAAAACTGTTTTTT	CAIDKFDEKLFF
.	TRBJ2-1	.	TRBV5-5	TGTGCCAGCAGCTTGATCTCCAGGGGAGATACGTTCTTC	CASSLISRGDTFF
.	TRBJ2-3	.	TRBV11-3	TGTGCCAGCAGACCAGACCCAACCACGCTTCGCACAGATACGCAGTATTTT	CASRPDPTTLRTDTQYF
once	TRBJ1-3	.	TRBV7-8	TGTGCCAGCAGCCCGGCGGCAGGCCCTTCTGGAAACACCATATATTTT	CASSPAAGPSGNTIYF
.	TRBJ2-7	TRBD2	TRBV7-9	TGTGCCAGCAGCTTAGGACTAGCGGGAGCGGAAGAGCAGTACTTC	CASSLGLAGAEEQYF
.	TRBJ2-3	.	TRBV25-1	TGTGCCAGCAGTGGCCACACAGATACGCAGTATTTT	CASSGHTDTQYF
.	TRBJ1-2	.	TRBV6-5	TGTGCCAGCAGAGAAGGGGGGCGCTATGGCTACACCTTC	CASREGGRYGYTF
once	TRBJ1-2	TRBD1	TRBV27	TGTGCCAGCAGCTTCCAGGGGGGGAGTGGCTACACCTTC	CASSFQGGSGYTF
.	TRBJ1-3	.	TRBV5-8	TGTGCCAGCAGCTTGGACCAAGGGCCTGGAAACACCATATATTTT	CASSLDQGPGNTIYF
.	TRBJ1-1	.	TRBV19	TGTGCCAGTAGTGTGCGGAGGAACACTGAAGCTTTCTTT	CASSVRRNTEAFF
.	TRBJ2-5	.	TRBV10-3	TGTGCCATCAGTGATTCGGGGGCAGGGGAAGAGACCCAGTACTTC	CAISDSGAGEETQYF
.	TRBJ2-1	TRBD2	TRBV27	TGTGCCAGCAGTTTTCTAGCGGGAGGTGGGAATGAGCAGTTCTTC	CASSFLAGGGNEQFF
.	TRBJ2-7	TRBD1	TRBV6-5	TGTGCCAGCAGTCAGACCGGGACAGGGGGCTACGAGCAGTACTTC	CASSQTGTGGYEQYF
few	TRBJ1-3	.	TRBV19	TGTGCCAGTAGTACTGGACTCTCTGGAAACACCATATATTTT	CASSTGLSGNTIYF
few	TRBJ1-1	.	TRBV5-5	TGTGCCAGCAGCTTGCGCCCTGGGGGTGGTAACACTGAAGCTTTCTTT	CASSLRPGGGNTEAFF
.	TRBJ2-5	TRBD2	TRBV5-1	TGCGCCAGCAGCTCCACCGGGGGGGCGCGAGGGACCCAGTACTTC	CASSSTGGARGTQYF
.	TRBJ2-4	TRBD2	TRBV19	TGTGCCAGTAGTGTTACCGGGACTAGCGGGAGTGAAAACATTCAGTACTTC	CASSVTGTSGSENIQYF
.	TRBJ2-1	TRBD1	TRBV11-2	TGTGCCAGCAGCTTGGGACAGGGTGACAATGAGCAGTTCTTC	CASSLGQGDNEQFF
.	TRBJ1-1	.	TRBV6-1	TGTGCCAGCAGTGCCTACAGAGCTGAAGCTTTCTTT	CASSAYRAEAFF
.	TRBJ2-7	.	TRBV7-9	TGTGCCAGCAGCTTTGAGGCCTCCTACGAGCAGTACTTC	CASSFEASYEQYF
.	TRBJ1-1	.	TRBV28	TGTGCCAGCAGTTTACTTCAGGGGCCAGAAACGAACACTGAAGCTTTCTTT	CASSLLQGPETNTEAFF
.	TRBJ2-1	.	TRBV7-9	TGTGCCAGCAGCTTAGTGGGGGTATTCAATGAGCAGTTCTTC	CASSLVGVFNEQFF
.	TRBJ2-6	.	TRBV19	TGTGCCAGTAGTATAGGCCCCAAAAAGGGAACTGGGGCCAACGTCCTGACTTTC	CASSIGPKKGTGANVLTF
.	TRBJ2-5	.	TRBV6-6	TGTGCCAGCAGTTTCACTAGAGGGGAGACCCAGTACTTC	CASSFTRGETQYF
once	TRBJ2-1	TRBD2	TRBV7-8	TGTGCCAGCAGCTTCAGACTAGCGGAGTACAATGAGCAGTTCTTC	CASSFRLAEYNEQFF
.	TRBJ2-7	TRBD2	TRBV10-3	TGTGCCATCGGGGGCGGGAGGGGGTACGAGCAGTACTTC	CAIGGGRGYEQYF
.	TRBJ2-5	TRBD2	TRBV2	TGTGCCAGCAGTGAATTTCTAGCGGGAGATGAGACCCAGTACTTC	CASSEFLAGDETQYF
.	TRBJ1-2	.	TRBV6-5	TGTGCCAGCAGAAATGCACCCTATGGCTACACCTTC	CASRNAPYGYTF
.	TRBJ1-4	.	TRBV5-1	TGCGCCAGCAGCCCAGGGTACCCGAATGAAAAACTGTTTTTT	CASSPGYPNEKLFF
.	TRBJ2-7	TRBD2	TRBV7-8	TGTGCCAGCAGCTTAAGGTTAGCGGGAATTTCCTACGAGCAGTACTTC	CASSLRLAGISYEQYF
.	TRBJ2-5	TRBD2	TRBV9	TGTGCCAGCAGCGTAACGACTAGCGGGAGCGGGGAGACCCAGTACTTC	CASSVTTSGSGETQYF
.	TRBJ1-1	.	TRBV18	TGTGCCAGCTCACCGGGACCGACGAACACTGAAGCTTTCTTT	CASSPGPTNTEAFF
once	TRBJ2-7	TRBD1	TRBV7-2	TGTGCCAGCAGCTCCCAATCGGACAGGGGAGGGGCTGGGCAGTACTTC	CASSSQSDRGGAGQYF
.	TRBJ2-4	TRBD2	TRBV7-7	TGTGCTAGCAGACACCCGGGGCGGGAGGGTTATGCCAAAAACATTCAGTACTTC	CASRHPGREGYAKNIQYF
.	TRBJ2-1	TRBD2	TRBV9	TGTGCCAGCAGCGTGGGACTAGGCAGCGTGTACAATGAGCAGTTCTTC	CASSVGLGSVYNEQFF
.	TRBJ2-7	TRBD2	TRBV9	TGTGCCAGCAGCGCCCGGATTCTAGCGGCCGCGGACGAGCAGTACTTC	CASSARILAAADEQYF
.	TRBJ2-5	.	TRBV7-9	TGTGCCAGCAGCTTAGGAGGGACTGTCCAAGAGACCCAGTACTTC	CASSLGGTVQETQYF
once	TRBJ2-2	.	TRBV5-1	TGCGCCAGCAGCGGAATGACAGGAGACACCGGGGAGCTGTTTTTT	CASSGMTGDTGELFF
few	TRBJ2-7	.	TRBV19	TGTGCCAGTAGTCCCACACGACAGGTTGCCTACGAGCAGTACTTC	CASSPTRQVAYEQYF
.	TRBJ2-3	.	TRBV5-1	TGCGCCAGCAGCTTGGACCTAGCAGCCCAAACGGCGCAGTATTTT	CASSLDLAAQTAQYF
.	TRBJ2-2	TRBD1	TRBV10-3	TGTGCCATCAGCTCCGGGACAGGGAACCCCGGGGAGCTGTTTTTT	CAISSGTGNPGELFF